The sequence of this TCR beta chain was determined in a study of regulatory T cells in long-lasting Graves disease. Libraries of TCR beta came from iRepertoire HTBI primers plus Arm-PCR of CDR3 regions. TCRdb reanalysed the multiplex PCR reads using MiXCR and keeps one entry per CDR3 protein. In the table there are hundreds of thousands of distinct CDR3 sequences, roughly 16% of which are singletons. A few counts support this clonotype. The ends were cut back, 4 bases at V and 0 bases at J, with 16 bases in the middle. The CDR3 is 16 amino acids. Germline values: CDR1 ENHRY, CDR2 SYGVKD. The sample's time point: newly diagnosed GD, antithyroid drugs for less than 3 months. RNA from PBMCs was the source of the TCR library. These data also formed part of another study, on T cells in Graves' hyperthyroidism and ophthalmopathy. In that study: For Graves' hyperthyroidism to be stable, ophthalmopathy could not progress within 18 months.

The clonotype originates from a man aged 18 to 29 with Graves disease. The sample consisted of peripheral blood mononuclear cells (PBMCs), taken at new diagnosis, from a patient treated with antithyroid drugs. The chain carries TRBV10-3 and TRBJ2-7, with a tentative D call TRBD2 (7 bases). CDR3 in DNA: TGTGCCATCAGTGGTCTCGGGGCGGGGGCCTCCTACGAGCAGTACTTC. Translated, it gives CAISGLGAGASYEQYF.